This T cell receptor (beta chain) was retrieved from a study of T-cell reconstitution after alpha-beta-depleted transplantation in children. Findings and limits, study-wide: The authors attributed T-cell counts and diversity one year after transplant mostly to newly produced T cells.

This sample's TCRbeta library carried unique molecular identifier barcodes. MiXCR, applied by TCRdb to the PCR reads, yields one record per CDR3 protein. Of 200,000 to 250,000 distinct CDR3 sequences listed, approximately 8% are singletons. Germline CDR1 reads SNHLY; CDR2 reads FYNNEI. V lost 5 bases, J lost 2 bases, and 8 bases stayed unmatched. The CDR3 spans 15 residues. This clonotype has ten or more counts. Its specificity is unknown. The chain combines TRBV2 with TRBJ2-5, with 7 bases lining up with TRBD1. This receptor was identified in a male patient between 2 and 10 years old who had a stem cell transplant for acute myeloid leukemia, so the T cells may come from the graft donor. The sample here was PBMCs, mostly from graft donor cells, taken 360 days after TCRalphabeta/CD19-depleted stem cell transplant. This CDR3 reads CASSMGQSVQETQYF. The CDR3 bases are TGTGCCAGCAGTATGGGACAGAGCGTTCAAGAGACCCAGTACTTC.